This entry describes one T cell receptor beta chain. This entry comes from a study of cytomegalovirus exposure and HLA in healthy donors. At the level of the study: A prior study identified approximately 120 million unique TCR beta sequences from roughly 180 million T cells.

The V segment lost 3 bases and the J segment 7 bases; nucleotides outside the gene matches: 8. This CDR3 has 15 residues. Germline V gene lookup returns CDR1 MNHNS and CDR2 SASEGT. PCR employed 60 Vbeta and 13 Jbeta primers. Authors' processing steps: About 11 million of about 88 million unique TCR beta chains were shared, per a later count. TCRdb keeps only in-frame clones here, not all; method: immunoSEQ multiplex PCR. V, J and clone size are taken as reported in that table, and D and trimming were inferred from the DNA itself. The sample shows about 90,000 clones, more than 55% of them seen only once.

Specimen: PBMCs. The sequence was obtained from a woman under 40 in good health and CMV-seropositive. This chain links TRBV6-1 with TRBJ2-1, with TRBD2 identical over 8 bases. CDR3 coding DNA: TGTGCCAGCAGTGAGCCGGGGGGGAAAAGGAATGAGCAGTTCTTC. It specifies CASSEPGGKRNEQFF.